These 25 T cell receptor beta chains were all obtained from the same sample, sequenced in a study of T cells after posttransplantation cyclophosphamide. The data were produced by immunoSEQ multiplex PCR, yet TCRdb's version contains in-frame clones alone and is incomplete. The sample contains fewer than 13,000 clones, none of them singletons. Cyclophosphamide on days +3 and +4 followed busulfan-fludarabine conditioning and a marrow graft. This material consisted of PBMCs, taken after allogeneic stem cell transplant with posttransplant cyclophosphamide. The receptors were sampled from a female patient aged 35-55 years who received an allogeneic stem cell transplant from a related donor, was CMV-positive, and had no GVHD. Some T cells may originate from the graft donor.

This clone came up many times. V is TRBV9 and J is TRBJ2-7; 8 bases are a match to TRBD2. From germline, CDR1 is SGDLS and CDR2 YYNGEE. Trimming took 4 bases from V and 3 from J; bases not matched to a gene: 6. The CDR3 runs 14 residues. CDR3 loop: CASSTGTRFYEQYF. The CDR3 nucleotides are TGTGCCAGCAGCACCGGGACTAGGTTCTACGAGCAGTACTTC.

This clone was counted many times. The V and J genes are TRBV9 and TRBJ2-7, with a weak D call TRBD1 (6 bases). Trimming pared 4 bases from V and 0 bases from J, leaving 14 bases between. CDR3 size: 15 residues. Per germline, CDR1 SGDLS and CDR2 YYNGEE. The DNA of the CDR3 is TGTGCCAGCAGCCCCAGGGGCCTCCTCTCCTACGAGCAGTACTTC. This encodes CASSPRGLLSYEQYF.

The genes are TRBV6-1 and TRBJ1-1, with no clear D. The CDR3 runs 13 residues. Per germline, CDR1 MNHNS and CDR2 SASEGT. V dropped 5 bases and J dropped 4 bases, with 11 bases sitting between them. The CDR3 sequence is CASSYRVSTEAFF. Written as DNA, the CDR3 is TGTGCCAGCAGTTATCGGGTCAGCACTGAAGCTTTCTTT.

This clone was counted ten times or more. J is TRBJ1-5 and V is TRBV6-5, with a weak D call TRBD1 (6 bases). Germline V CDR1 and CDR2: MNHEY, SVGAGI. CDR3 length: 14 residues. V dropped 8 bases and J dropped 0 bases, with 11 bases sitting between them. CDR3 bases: TGTGCCAGCGCGGGGGCGGGTAGCAATCAGCCCCAGCATTTT. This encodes CASAGAGSNQPQHF.

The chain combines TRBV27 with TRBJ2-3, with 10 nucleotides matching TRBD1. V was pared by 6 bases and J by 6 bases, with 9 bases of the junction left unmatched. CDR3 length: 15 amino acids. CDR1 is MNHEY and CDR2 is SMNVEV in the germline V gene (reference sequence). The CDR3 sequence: CASRGWDRGADTQYF. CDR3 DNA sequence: TGTGCCAGCAGGGGATGGGACAGGGGCGCGGATACGCAGTATTTT.

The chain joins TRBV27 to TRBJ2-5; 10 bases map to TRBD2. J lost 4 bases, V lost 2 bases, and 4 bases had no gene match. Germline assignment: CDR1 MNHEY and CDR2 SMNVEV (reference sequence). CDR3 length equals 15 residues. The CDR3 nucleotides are TGTGCCAGCAGTTTAGCGGGACTAGCGTTAGAGACCCAGTACTTC. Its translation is CASSLAGLALETQYF.

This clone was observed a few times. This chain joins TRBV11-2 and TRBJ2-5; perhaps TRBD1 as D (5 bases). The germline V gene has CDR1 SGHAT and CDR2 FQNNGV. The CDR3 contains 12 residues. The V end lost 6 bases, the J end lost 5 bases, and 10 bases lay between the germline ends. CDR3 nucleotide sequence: TGTGCCAGCAGTCAGGGATCGGAGACCCAGTACTTC. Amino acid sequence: CASSQGSETQYF.

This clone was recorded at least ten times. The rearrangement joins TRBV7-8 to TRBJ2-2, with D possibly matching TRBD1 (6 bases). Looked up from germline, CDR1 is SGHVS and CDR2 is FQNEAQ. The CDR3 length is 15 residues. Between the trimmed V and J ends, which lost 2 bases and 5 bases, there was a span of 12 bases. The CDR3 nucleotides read TGTGCCAGCAGCTTAAGGGGGATTGCGACCGGGGAGCTGTTTTTT. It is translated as CASSLRGIATGELFF.

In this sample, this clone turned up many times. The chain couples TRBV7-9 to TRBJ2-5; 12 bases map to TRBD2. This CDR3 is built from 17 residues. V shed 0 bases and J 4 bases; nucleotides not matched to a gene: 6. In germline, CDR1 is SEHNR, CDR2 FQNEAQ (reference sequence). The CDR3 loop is CASSLAASGRDGETQYF. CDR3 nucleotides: TGTGCCAGCAGCTTAGCTGCTAGCGGGAGGGATGGAGAGACCCAGTACTTC.

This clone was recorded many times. The CDR3 sequence is CASRAGYPQHF. As DNA, the CDR3 is TGTGCCAGCAGAGCAGGGTACCCCCAGCATTTT. The rearrangement links TRBV28 to TRBJ1-5, with a weak D call TRBD1 (5 bases). V shed 6 bases and J shed 10 bases, with 10 bases lying between them. Germline values: CDR1 MDHEN, CDR2 SYDVKM. This CDR3 spans 11 amino acids.

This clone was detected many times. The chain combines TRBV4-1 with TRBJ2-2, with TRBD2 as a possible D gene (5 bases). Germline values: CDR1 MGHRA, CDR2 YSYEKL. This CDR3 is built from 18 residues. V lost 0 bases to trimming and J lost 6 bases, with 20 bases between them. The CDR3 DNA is TGCGCCAGCAGCCAAGACTTTGAGGGCAGTAGTGTCCCCGGGGAGCTGTTTTTT. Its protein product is CASSQDFEGSSVPGELFF.

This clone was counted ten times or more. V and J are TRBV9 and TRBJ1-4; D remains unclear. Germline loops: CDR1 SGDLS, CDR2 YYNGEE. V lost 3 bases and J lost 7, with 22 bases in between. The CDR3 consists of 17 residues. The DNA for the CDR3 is TGTGCCAGCAGCGGTGCGGTTGTTTCGCAGAGTGGTGAAAAACTGTTTTTT. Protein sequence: CASSGAVVSQSGEKLFF.

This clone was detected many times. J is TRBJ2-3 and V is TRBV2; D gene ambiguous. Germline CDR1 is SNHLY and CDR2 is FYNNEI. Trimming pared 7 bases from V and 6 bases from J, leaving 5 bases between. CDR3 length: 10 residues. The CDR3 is CASTMDTQYF. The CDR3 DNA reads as TGTGCCAGCACCATGGATACGCAGTATTTT.

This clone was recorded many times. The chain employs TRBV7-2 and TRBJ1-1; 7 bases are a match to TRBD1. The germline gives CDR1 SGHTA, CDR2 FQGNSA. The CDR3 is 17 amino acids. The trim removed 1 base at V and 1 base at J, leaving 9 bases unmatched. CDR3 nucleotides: TGTGCCAGCAGCTTAGGGGCCTCGAGGACAGGGAACACTGAAGCTTTCTTT. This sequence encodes CASSLGASRTGNTEAFF.

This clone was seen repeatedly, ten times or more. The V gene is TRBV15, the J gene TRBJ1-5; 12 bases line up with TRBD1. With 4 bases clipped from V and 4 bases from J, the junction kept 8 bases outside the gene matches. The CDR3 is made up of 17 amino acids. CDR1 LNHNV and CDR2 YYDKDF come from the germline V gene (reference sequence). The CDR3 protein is CATSKPGQGAGNQPQHF. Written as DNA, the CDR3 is TGTGCCACCAGCAAACCGGGACAGGGGGCAGGTAATCAGCCCCAGCATTTT.

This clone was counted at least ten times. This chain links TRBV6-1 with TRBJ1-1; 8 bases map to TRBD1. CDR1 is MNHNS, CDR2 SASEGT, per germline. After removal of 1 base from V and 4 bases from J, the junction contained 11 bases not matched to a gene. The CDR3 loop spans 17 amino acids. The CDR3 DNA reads TGTGCCAGCAGTGAAGACCCGTGGACAGGGTGGGGCACTGAAGCTTTCTTT. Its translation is CASSEDPWTGWGTEAFF.

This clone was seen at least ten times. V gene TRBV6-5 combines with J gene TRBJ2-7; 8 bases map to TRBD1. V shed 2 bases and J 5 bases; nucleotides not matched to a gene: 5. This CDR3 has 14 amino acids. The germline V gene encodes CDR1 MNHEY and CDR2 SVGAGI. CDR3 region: CASSYVQGANEQYF. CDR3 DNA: TGTGCCAGCAGTTACGTCCAGGGGGCCAACGAGCAGTACTTC.

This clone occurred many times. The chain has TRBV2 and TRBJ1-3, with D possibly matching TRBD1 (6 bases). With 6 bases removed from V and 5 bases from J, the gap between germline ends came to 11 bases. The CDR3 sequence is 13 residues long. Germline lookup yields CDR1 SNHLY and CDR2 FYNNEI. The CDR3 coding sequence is TGTGCCAGCAGCCAGGGGTCGAGAAACACCATATATTTT. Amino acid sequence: CASSQGSRNTIYF.

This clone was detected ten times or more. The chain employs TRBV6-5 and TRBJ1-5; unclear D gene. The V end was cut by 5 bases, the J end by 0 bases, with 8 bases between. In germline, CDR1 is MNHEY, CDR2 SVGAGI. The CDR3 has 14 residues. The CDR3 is CASSQEVSNQPQHF. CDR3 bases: TGTGCCAGCAGTCAGGAGGTTAGCAATCAGCCCCAGCATTTT.

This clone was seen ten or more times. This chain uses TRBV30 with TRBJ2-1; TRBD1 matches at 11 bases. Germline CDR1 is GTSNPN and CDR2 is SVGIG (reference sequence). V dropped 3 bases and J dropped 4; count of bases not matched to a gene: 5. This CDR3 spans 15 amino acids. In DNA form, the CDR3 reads TGTGCCTGGAGCGCCGGGACAGGGGGTTACAATGAGCAGTTCTTC. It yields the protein CAWSAGTGGYNEQFF.

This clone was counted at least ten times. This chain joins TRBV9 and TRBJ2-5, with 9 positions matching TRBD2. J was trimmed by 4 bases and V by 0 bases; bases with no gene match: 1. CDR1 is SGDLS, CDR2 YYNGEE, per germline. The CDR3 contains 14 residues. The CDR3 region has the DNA TGTGCCAGCAGCGTAGCGACTAGCGGAGAGACCCAGTACTTC. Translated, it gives CASSVATSGETQYF.

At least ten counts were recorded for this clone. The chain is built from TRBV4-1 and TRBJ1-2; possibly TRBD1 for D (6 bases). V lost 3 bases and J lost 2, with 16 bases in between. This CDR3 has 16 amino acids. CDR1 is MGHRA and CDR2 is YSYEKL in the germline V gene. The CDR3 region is CASSHSGTIRNYGYTF. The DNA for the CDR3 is TGCGCCAGCAGCCACTCGGGGACAATCCGGAACTATGGCTACACCTTC.

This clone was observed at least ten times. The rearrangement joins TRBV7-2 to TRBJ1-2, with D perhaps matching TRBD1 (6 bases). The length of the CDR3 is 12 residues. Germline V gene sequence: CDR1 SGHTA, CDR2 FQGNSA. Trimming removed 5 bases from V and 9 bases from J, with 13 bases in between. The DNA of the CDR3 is TGTGCCAGCAGCCCGGAGGACAGTCGCTACACCTTC. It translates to CASSPEDSRYTF. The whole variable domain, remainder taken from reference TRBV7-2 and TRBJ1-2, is GAGVSQSPSNKVTEKGKDVELRCDPISGHTALYWYRQSLGQGLEFLIYFQGNSAPDKSGLPSDRFSAERTGGSVSTLTIQRTQQEDSAVYLCASSPEDSRYTFGSGTRLTVV.

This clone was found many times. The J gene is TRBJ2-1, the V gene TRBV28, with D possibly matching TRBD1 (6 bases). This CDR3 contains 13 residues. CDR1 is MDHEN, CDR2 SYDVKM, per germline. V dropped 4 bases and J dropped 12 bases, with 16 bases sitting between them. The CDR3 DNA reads TGTGCCAGCAGTTCCCAGGGGCCGGGGATGCAGTTCTTC. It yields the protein CASSSQGPGMQFF.

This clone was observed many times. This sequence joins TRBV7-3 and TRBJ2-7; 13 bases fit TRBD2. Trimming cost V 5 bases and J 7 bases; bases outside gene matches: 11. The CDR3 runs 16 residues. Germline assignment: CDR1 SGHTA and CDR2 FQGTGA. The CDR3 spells CASSEPGLAGSEEQYF. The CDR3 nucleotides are TGTGCCAGCAGCGAACCGGGACTAGCGGGATCGGAGGAGCAGTACTTC.